This T cell receptor beta chain was found in a study of blood T cell repertoires in COVID-19. Study details: Acute and convalescent COVID-19 specimens originated in the United States, Italy and Spain. The analysed material was cDNA or gDNA that came from T cells, B-cell-depleted T cells, or PBMCs.

In the original analysis: The assay estimated nucleated cells by amplifying reference gene primers. The protocol was immunoSEQ multiplex PCR, while the TCRdb copy is restricted to in-frame clones and leaves out a portion. V, J and clone size are those of that table, while D and trimming were read from the DNA. The table includes roughly 250,000 clones, roughly 87% detected once. The CDR3 covers 16 residues. Germline V gene sequence: CDR1 SGHRS, CDR2 YFSETQ. The trim removed 2 bases at V and 4 bases at J, leaving 9 bases unmatched. Sequencing was carried out using peripheral blood. The source is a man aged 60 to 75 who had recovered from COVID-19. The chain joins TRBV5-1 to TRBJ1-2, with TRBD1 identical over 9 bases. CDR3 bases: TGCGCCAGCAGCTTAGAGACAGGGGGTTCTGGCTATGGCTACACCTTC. Its protein product is CASSLETGGSGYGYTF. Together with reference TRBV5-1 and TRBJ1-2, the CDR3 gives the full variable domain: KAGVTQTPRYLIKTRGQQVTLSCSPISGHRSVSWYQQTPGQGLQFLFEYFSETQRNKGNFPGRFSGRQFSNSRSEMNVSTLELGDSALYLCASSLETGGSGYGYTFGSGTRLTVV.